These 22 T cell receptor beta chains came from one sample sequenced in a study of blood T cells in healthy people across ages. Next came a second PCR, run for about 7 to 12 cycles, which used a sample-barcoded 5' primer along with a J-beta primer mix. TCRdb ran MiXCR on the 5' RACE reads and lists one entry per CDR3 protein. Seen here are 660,000 or so distinct CDR3 sequences, 58% observed once, and the top ten hold around 37%. The specimen sequenced was blood. The receptors originated from a man aged 55-75 years in good health.

This chain joins TRBV14 and TRBJ2-3; TRBD2 might be the D (5 bases). Germline-derived CDR1 and CDR2 are SGHDN and FVKESK. V was shortened by 4 bases and J by 9 bases, with 14 bases between the two germline ends. The CDR3 consists of 13 residues. The CDR3 DNA is TGTGCCAGCAGCCCTGGGCCCTCGGGGACGCAGTATTTT. This gives the protein CASSPGPSGTQYF.

The V and J genes are TRBV20-1 and TRBJ1-2, with 12 bases aligning to TRBD1. Germline V gene data show CDR1 as DFQATT and CDR2 as SNEGSKA (reference sequence). The CDR3 length is 16 residues. Trimming at V came to 2 bases and at J to 2 bases, leaving 6 bases not matched to a gene. The CDR3 loop is CSARPGDRGRNYGYTF. The DNA of the CDR3 is TGCAGTGCTAGACCTGGGGACAGGGGGCGCAACTATGGCTACACCTTC.

The chain employs TRBV11-2 and TRBJ2-3; no reliable D call. Germline loops: CDR1 SGHAT, CDR2 FQNNGV. Trimming cost V 5 bases and J 0 bases, with 9 bases left between them. The CDR3 is 14 residues long. This CDR3 reads CASSPRPSTDTQYF. In nucleotides, the CDR3 is TGTGCCAGCAGCCCTAGACCTAGCACAGATACGCAGTATTTT.

The genes are TRBV9 and TRBJ2-7, with TRBD1 matching over 8 bases. The germline gives CDR1 SGDLS, CDR2 YYNGEE. CDR3 length equals 14 residues. V lost 2 bases, J lost 6 bases, and 7 bases stayed unmatched. CDR3: CASSVGQGEGEQYF. The CDR3 DNA is TGTGCCAGCAGCGTTGGACAGGGAGAGGGCGAGCAGTACTTC.

The rearrangement joins TRBV29-1 to TRBJ2-1, with D perhaps being TRBD1 or TRBD2 (5 bases each). The length of the CDR3 is 14 residues. V was shortened by 6 bases and J by 4 bases, with 16 bases between the two germline ends. Germline-derived CDR1 and CDR2 are SQVTM and ANQGSEA. The CDR3 sequence is CSVDSGLLYNEQFF. The CDR3 coding sequence is TGCAGCGTGGACTCAGGGCTCCTATACAATGAGCAGTTCTTC.

The chain uses TRBV7-6 and TRBJ2-6, with D perhaps TRBD1 (5 bases). Trimming took off 0 bases at V and 4 bases at J, with 13 bases between the two ends. This CDR3 region has 17 residues. The germline gives CDR1 SGHVS, CDR2 FNYEAQ. The CDR3: CASSLAPRQIGANVLTF. The CDR3 coding sequence is TGTGCCAGCAGCTTAGCCCCTAGACAGATAGGGGCCAACGTCCTGACTTTC.

This chain joins TRBV28 and TRBJ2-7, with TRBD2 matching over 11 bases. This CDR3 region has 16 residues. With V trimmed by 8 bases and J by 5 bases, 14 bases remained unmatched. The V gene's germline CDR1 is MDHEN and CDR2 SYDVKM. CDR3 in amino acids: CASCSAATSGANEQYF. The CDR3 DNA follows: TGTGCCAGCTGTTCGGCTGCGACTAGCGGGGCGAACGAGCAGTACTTC.

The J gene is TRBJ2-1, the V gene TRBV20-1; 8 bases agree with TRBD2. Trimming at V came to 6 bases and at J to 4 bases, leaving 8 bases not matched to a gene. CDR3 size: 14 residues. Germline V gives CDR1 DFQATT, CDR2 SNEGSKA (reference sequence). The CDR3 region has the DNA TGCAGTGCCCCCGGACTAGCTAGGTACAATGAGCAGTTCTTC. It translates to CSAPGLARYNEQFF.

This clonotype was seen a handful of times. The chain joins TRBV5-1 to TRBJ1-2; 10 bases align to TRBD1. CDR3 length: 17 amino acids. In germline, CDR1 is SGHRS, CDR2 YFSETQ. The V segment lost 4 bases and the J segment 0 bases; nucleotides outside the gene matches: 9. CDR3 nucleotide sequence: TGCGCCAGCAGCCCCAGACAGGGGGCGACTGCTAACTATGGCTACACCTTC. Translated, it gives CASSPRQGATANYGYTF.

The chain employs TRBV29-1 and TRBJ1-2; D is uncertain. The length of the CDR3 is 11 residues. Trimming took off 3 bases at V and 2 bases at J, with 4 bases between the two ends. Germline CDR1 reads SQVTM; CDR2 reads ANQGSEA. CDR3 protein: CSVDQNYGYTF. The CDR3 bases are TGCAGCGTTGACCAGAACTATGGCTACACCTTC.

The chain uses TRBV5-1 and TRBJ2-1; the match to TRBD2 covers 9 bases. Germline lookup yields CDR1 SGHRS and CDR2 YFSETQ. Germline trimming cut 0 bases from V and 5 bases from J; bases unmatched to any gene: 6. The CDR3 extends over 16 amino acids. The DNA of the CDR3 is TGCGCCAGCAGCTTGGCCCCGGCTAGCGGGGACAATGAGCAGTTCTTC. It yields the protein CASSLAPASGDNEQFF.

This clonotype is a singleton in its sample. The gene calls are TRBV6-5 and TRBJ1-1, with D perhaps TRBD1 (5 bases). The CDR3 totals 15 residues. Germline V gene sequence: CDR1 MNHEY, CDR2 SVGAGI. Trimming removed 7 bases at V and 0 bases at J, with 15 bases between. The CDR3 protein is CASIARELMNTEAFF. The CDR3 nucleotides are TGTGCCAGCATCGCCAGGGAGCTAATGAACACTGAAGCTTTCTTT.

The V gene is TRBV25-1, the J gene TRBJ2-5; TRBD1 matches 10 bases. J gave up 0 bases and V 0 bases, and 10 bases lay outside the gene matches. This CDR3 contains 19 residues. Germline V gene lookup returns CDR1 MGHDK and CDR2 SYGVNS. The CDR3 DNA reads as TGTGCCAGCAGTGAATATGGCCGGGACAGGGGCCTTTACCAAGAGACCCAGTACTTC. Amino acids: CASSEYGRDRGLYQETQYF.

This chain joins TRBV19 and TRBJ2-7; a weak D match, TRBD2 (5 bases). V was cut by 5 bases and J by 0 bases, with 14 bases left in between. The CDR3 sequence is 15 residues long. Germline CDR1 and CDR2: LNHDA and SQIVND (reference sequence). The CDR3: CASSFSASSSYEQYF. The CDR3 DNA reads as TGTGCCAGTAGTTTTAGCGCTTCTAGCTCCTACGAGCAGTACTTC.

This chain uses TRBV19 with TRBJ2-7; 7 bases map to TRBD2. J gave up 3 bases and V 0 bases, and 2 bases lay outside the gene matches. Per the germline V gene, CDR1 is LNHDA and CDR2 is SQIVND (reference sequence). The CDR3 extends over 14 amino acids. The CDR3 loop reads CASSIEASGYEQYF. In DNA, the CDR3 is TGTGCCAGTAGTATAGAGGCTAGCGGCTACGAGCAGTACTTC.

Here the CDR3 DNA reads TGTGCCAGCAGCTTAGACAGGGCTGTAAACATTCAGTACTTC. Translated, it gives CASSLDRAVNIQYF. J is TRBJ2-4 and V is TRBV7-2, with D perhaps TRBD1 (6 bases). This CDR3 contains 14 residues. V was shortened by 1 base and J by 6 bases, with 10 bases between the two germline ends. CDR1 and CDR2 (germline): SGHTA, FQGNSA.

The rearrangement joins TRBV27 to TRBJ2-5; tentative D call: TRBD2 (6 bases). The V end lost 6 bases, the J end lost 4 bases, and 15 bases lay between the germline ends. Germline lookup yields CDR1 MNHEY and CDR2 SMNVEV (reference sequence). This CDR3 is 14 amino acids long. CDR3 region: CASRLLAWGETQYF. Here the CDR3 DNA reads TGTGCCAGCAGGCTCCTAGCGTGGGGAGAGACCCAGTACTTC.

The chain employs TRBV9 and TRBJ2-3, with 7 bases identical to TRBD1. Trimming removed 0 bases from V and 2 bases from J; junction bases left unmatched: 3. Germline V gene sequence: CDR1 SGDLS, CDR2 YYNGEE. The CDR3 has 15 residues. The CDR3 loop reads CASSVGQGVTDTQYF. For the CDR3, the DNA is TGTGCCAGCAGCGTAGGACAGGGAGTCACAGATACGCAGTATTTT.

V usage is TRBV10-3 and J usage is TRBJ1-2; D may be TRBD1 (5 bases). This CDR3 has 15 amino acids. V lost 0 bases and J 5 bases, leaving 13 bases between the germline ends. From germline, CDR1 is ENHRY and CDR2 SYGVKD. CDR3 loop: CAISESTASGYGYTF. The CDR3 nucleotides read TGTGCCATCAGTGAGTCGACAGCCTCAGGGTATGGCTACACCTTC.

The chain links TRBV5-1 to TRBJ1-2; TRBD1 matches 8 bases. The CDR3 has 13 amino acids. Germline V lookup: CDR1 SGHRS, CDR2 YFSETQ. V gave up 4 bases and J gave up 7 bases; unmatched junction bases: 6. The CDR3 reads CASSPDRASGYTF. Written as DNA, the CDR3 is TGCGCCAGCAGCCCGGACAGGGCTAGTGGCTACACCTTC. Full variable domain (rest looked up from reference TRBV5-1 and TRBJ1-2): KAGVTQTPRYLIKTRGQQVTLSCSPISGHRSVSWYQQTPGQGLQFLFEYFSETQRNKGNFPGRFSGRQFSNSRSEMNVSTLELGDSALYLCASSPDRASGYTFGSGTRLTVV.

This clonotype has only a few counts. The V gene is TRBV12-3 or TRBV12-4, the J gene TRBJ1-2, with 7 bases aligning to TRBD1. This CDR3 has 13 amino acids. V was pared by 7 bases and J by 2 bases, with 4 bases of the junction left unmatched. The CDR3 nucleotides read TGTGCCAGCAACAAACAGGGGAACTATGGCTACACCTTC. Amino acid sequence: CASNKQGNYGYTF.

The J gene is TRBJ2-6, the V gene TRBV20-1; D not resolved. This CDR3 has 14 amino acids. Germline V gene lookup returns CDR1 DFQATT and CDR2 SNEGSKA (reference sequence). Trimming removed 6 bases at V and 1 base at J, with 10 bases between. The CDR3 sequence: CSATATSGANVLTF. In nucleotides, the CDR3 is TGCAGTGCGACGGCCACGTCTGGGGCCAACGTCCTGACTTTC.